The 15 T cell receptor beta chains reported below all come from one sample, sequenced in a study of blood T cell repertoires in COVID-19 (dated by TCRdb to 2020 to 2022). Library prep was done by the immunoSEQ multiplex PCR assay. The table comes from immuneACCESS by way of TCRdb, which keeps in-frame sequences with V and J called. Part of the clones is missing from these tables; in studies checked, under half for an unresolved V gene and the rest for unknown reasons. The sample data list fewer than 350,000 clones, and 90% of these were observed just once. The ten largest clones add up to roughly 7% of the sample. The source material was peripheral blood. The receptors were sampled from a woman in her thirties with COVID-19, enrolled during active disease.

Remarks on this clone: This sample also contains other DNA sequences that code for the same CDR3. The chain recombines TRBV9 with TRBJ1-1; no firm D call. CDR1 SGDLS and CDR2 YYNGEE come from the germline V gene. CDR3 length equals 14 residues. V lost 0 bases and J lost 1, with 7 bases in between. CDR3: CASSVGGQNTEAFF. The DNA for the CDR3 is TGTGCCAGCAGCGTAGGAGGCCAGAACACTGAAGCTTTCTTT. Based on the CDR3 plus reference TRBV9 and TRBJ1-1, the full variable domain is DSGVTQTPKHLITATGQRVTLRCSPRSGDLSVYWYQQSLDQGLQFLIQYYNGEERAKGNILERFSAQQFPDLHSELNLSSLELGDSALYFCASSVGGQNTEAFFGQGTRLTVV.

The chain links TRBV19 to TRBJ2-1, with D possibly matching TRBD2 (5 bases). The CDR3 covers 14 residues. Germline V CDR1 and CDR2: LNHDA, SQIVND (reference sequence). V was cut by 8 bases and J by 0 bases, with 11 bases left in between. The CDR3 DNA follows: TGTGCCAGTGGCGGGTTGAGCTCCTACAATGAGCAGTTCTTC. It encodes CASGGLSSYNEQFF.

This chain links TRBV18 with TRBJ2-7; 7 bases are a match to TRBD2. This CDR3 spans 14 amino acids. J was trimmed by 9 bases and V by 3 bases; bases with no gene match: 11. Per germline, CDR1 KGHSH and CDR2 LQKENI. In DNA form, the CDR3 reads TGTGCCAGCTCACCTTATGGGCTAGCGGACGTGCAGTACTTC. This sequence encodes CASSPYGLADVQYF.

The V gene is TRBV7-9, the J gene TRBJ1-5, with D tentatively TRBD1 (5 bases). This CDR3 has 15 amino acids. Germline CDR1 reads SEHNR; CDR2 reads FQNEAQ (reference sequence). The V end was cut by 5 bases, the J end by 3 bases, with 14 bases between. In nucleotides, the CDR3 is TGTGCCAGCAGCCAATCGGGACTCCCCAATCAGCCCCAGCATTTT. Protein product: CASSQSGLPNQPQHF.

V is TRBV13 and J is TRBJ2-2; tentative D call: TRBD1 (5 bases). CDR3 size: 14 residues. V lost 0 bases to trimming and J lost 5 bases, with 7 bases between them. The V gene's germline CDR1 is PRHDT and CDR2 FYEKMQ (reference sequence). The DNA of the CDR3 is TGTGCCAGCAGCTTAGGGGACAAAACCGGGGAGCTGTTTTTT. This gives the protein CASSLGDKTGELFF.

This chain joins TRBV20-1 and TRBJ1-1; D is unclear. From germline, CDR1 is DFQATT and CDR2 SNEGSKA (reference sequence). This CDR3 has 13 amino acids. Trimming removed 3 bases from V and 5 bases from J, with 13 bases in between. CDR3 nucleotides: TGCAGTGCTAGTAAGGCGGAGGGAACTGAAGCTTTCTTT. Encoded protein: CSASKAEGTEAFF.

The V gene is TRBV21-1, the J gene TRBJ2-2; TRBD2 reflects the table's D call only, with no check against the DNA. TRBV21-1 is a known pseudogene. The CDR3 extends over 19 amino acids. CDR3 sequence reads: CASSKGGFDSGRVGWELFF. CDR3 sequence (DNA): TGTGCCAGCAGCAAAGGGGGGTTTGATAGCGGGAGAGTTGGCTGGGAGCTGTTTTTT.

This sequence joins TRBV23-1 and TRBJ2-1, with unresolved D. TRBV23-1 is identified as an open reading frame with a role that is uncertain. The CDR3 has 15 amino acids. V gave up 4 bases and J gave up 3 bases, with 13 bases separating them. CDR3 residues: CASSPPVYNYNEQFF. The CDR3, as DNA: TGCGCCAGCAGTCCCCCCGTATATAACTACAATGAGCAGTTCTTC.

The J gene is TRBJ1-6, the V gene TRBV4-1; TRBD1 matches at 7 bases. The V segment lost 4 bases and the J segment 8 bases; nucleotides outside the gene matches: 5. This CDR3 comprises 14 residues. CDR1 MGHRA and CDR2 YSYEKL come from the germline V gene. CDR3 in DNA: TGCGCCAGCAGCCCGGGGACAGCTTATTCACCCCTCCACTTT. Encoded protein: CASSPGTAYSPLHF.

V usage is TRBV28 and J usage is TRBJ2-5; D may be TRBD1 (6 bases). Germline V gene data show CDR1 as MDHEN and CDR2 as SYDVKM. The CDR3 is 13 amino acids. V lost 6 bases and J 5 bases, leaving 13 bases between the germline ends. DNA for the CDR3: TGTGCCAGCAGCGTCCGGGACACTGAGACCCAGTACTTC. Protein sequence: CASSVRDTETQYF. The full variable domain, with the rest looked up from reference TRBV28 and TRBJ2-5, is DVKVTQSSRYLVKRTGEKVFLECVQDMDHENMFWYRQDPGLGLRLIYFSYDVKMKEKGDIPEGYSVSREKKERFSLILESASTNQTSMYLCASSVRDTETQYFGPGTRLLVL.

The CDR3 DNA reads as TGCGCCAGCAGCTCCCAGGGACTGGTCTACGAGCAGTACTTC. Amino acid sequence: CASSSQGLVYEQYF. V gene TRBV5-1 combines with J gene TRBJ2-7; D is perhaps TRBD2 (6 bases). Germline CDR1 and CDR2: SGHRS and YFSETQ. Between the trimmed V and J ends, which lost 3 bases and 3 bases, there was a span of 13 bases. CDR3 length: 14 amino acids.

CDR3 sequence (DNA): TGTGCCAGCAGCCAAGGAAGGCTAGCGGGGCTCAATGAGCAGTTCTTC. Residues: CASSQGRLAGLNEQFF. This rearrangement joins TRBV14 to TRBJ2-1; 9 nucleotides line up with TRBD2. The V gene end was trimmed by 1 base and the J gene end by 6 bases; junction bases not matched to a gene: 7. CDR3 length: 16 residues. Germline CDR1 is SGHDN and CDR2 is FVKESK.

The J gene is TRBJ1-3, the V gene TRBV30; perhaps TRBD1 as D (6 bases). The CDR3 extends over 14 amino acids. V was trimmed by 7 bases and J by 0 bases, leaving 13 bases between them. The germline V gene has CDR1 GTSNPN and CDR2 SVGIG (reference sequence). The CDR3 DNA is TGTGCCTCAGCGAGGGGGATCTCTGGAAACACCATATATTTT. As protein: CASARGISGNTIYF.

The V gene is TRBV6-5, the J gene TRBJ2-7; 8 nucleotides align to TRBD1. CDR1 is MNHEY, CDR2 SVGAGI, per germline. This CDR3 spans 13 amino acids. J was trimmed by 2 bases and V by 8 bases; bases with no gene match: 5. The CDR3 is CASGQGRAYEQYF. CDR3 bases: TGTGCCAGCGGACAGGGTAGGGCCTACGAGCAGTACTTC.

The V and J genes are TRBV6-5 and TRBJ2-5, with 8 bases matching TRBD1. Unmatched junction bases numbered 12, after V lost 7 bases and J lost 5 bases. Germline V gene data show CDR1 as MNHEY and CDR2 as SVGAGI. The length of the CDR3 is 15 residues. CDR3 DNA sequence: TGTGCCAGCACCGAGGGGCAGGGGGCTTGGGAGACCCAGTACTTC. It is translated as CASTEGQGAWETQYF.